One and the same sample provided the 8 T cell receptor beta chains below, sequenced in a study of T cells in Graves' hyperthyroidism and ophthalmopathy. The investigators amplified TCR beta CDR3 regions from RNA transcripts. A set of HTBI primers served as the primers for a first-round RT-PCR of the TCR CDR3. Each CDR3 protein is one row after TCRdb ran MiXCR on the multiplex PCR reads. The profile shows roughly 630,000 distinct CDR3 sequences, less than 20% of them singletons. The sample taken for sequencing was blood. The receptors come from a woman aged 25 to 39 with Graves' hyperthyroidism.

This sequence joins TRBV2 and TRBJ1-5; D perhaps matches TRBD1 (5 bases). CDR1 is SNHLY and CDR2 is FYNNEI in the germline V gene. The CDR3 has 13 residues. V was cut by 4 bases and J by 3 bases, with 7 bases left in between. The CDR3 here is CASSAGPNQPQHF. The CDR3 bases are TGTGCCAGCAGTGCAGGGCCCAATCAGCCCCAGCATTTT.

This clonotype showed up just a few times. The V gene is TRBV4-3, the J gene TRBJ1-2; no definite D call. Trimming removed 1 base at V and 4 bases at J, with 10 bases between. The CDR3 loop spans 14 amino acids. In germline, CDR1 is LGHNA, CDR2 YSLEER. The CDR3: CASSQVDGFYGYTF. The CDR3 nucleotides read TGCGCCAGCAGCCAAGTAGACGGCTTCTATGGCTACACCTTC.

This clonotype was counted many times. The V and J genes are TRBV7-3 and TRBJ1-1, with 7 bases aligning to TRBD1. V shed 3 bases and J 3 bases; nucleotides not matched to a gene: 7. Germline values: CDR1 SGHTA, CDR2 FQGTGA. This CDR3 comprises 15 residues. The CDR3 is CASSLTGRGDTEAFF. Here the CDR3 DNA reads TGTGCCAGCAGCTTGACAGGGCGCGGGGACACTGAAGCTTTCTTT.

In its sample, this clonotype was seen many times. V gene TRBV28 combines with J gene TRBJ2-3, with TRBD1 as a possible D gene (5 bases). There are 16 residues in the CDR3. Germline V gene data show CDR1 as MDHEN and CDR2 as SYDVKM. Trimming removed 5 bases at V and 5 bases at J, with 20 bases between. The CDR3 region is CASSPITGSFGDTQYF. In DNA form, the CDR3 reads TGTGCCAGCAGTCCCATTACAGGATCCTTCGGAGATACGCAGTATTTT. Drawing the rest from reference TRBV28 and TRBJ2-3, the complete variable domain is DVKVTQSSRYLVKRTGEKVFLECVQDMDHENMFWYRQDPGLGLRLIYFSYDVKMKEKGDIPEGYSVSREKKERFSLILESASTNQTSMYLCASSPITGSFGDTQYFGPGTRLTVL.

This clonotype came up many times. This chain connects TRBV27 to TRBJ2-4, with D hard to call. The germline V gene has CDR1 MNHEY and CDR2 SMNVEV (reference sequence). This CDR3 comprises 14 residues. V was trimmed by 4 bases and J by 5 bases, leaving 12 bases between them. The CDR3 region is CASSYGSGENIQYF. DNA for the CDR3: TGTGCCAGCAGTTATGGGTCGGGTGAAAACATTCAGTACTTC.

The chain carries TRBV3-1 and TRBJ2-7; a possible D gene is TRBD1 (6 bases). Germline V gene data show CDR1 as LGHDT and CDR2 as YNNKEL (reference sequence). This CDR3 contains 15 residues. The V end lost 1 base, the J end lost 3 bases, and 13 bases lay between the germline ends. The CDR3 nucleotides read TGTGCCAGCAGCCAAGTAGGGATAGGGGGCTACGAGCAGTACTTC. Translation gives CASSQVGIGGYEQYF.

This clonotype was seen a handful of times. The chain employs TRBV20-1 and TRBJ2-1; 8 bases are shared with TRBD2. Trimming cost V 3 bases and J 0 bases; bases outside gene matches: 4. This CDR3 contains 15 residues. Per the germline V gene, CDR1 is DFQATT and CDR2 is SNEGSKA (reference sequence). The CDR3 spells CSARISGSSYNEQFF. In DNA form, the CDR3 reads TGCAGTGCTAGGATCAGCGGGAGCTCCTACAATGAGCAGTTCTTC.

This clonotype was counted ten times or more. The chain employs TRBV6-1 and TRBJ2-7; 7 nucleotides align to TRBD1. V shed 5 bases, J shed 3 bases, and the junction held 4 bases outside the gene matches. This CDR3 region has 13 residues. From germline, CDR1 is MNHNS and CDR2 SASEGT. The CDR3 sequence is CASSKGDSYEQYF. Here the CDR3 DNA reads TGTGCCAGCAGTAAGGGGGACAGCTACGAGCAGTACTTC.